The present TCR beta chain was sequenced within a study of shared T cell receptors in the human thymus. Profiled with immunoSEQ multiplex PCR; TCRdb holds only in-frame clones, not every one. The table records some 700,000 clones, around 85% of them present only once. In germline, CDR1 is SQVTM, CDR2 ANQGSEA. Trimming took off 5 bases at V and 2 bases at J, with 2 bases between the two ends. The CDR3 runs to 10 residues. These data are also associated with another study on human thymus T cells. That paper adds: It was from resections taken during corrective heart surgery that the thymus tissue came. There were highly overlapping thymic repertoires among unrelated individuals, as related research reported.

The sequenced sample was thymocytes. The clonotype was recovered from a girl in the first two years of life with a congenital heart defect. This sequence joins TRBV29-1 and TRBJ2-3; D gene uncertain. The CDR3 region is CSVLTDTQYF. The CDR3 bases are TGCAGCGTTCTCACAGATACGCAGTATTTT.